The 9 T cell receptor beta chains reported below all come from one sample, sequenced in a study of blood T cells in healthy people across ages. A second 7 to 11 cycle PCR used barcoded and J-beta primers. Each CDR3 protein is one row after TCRdb ran MiXCR on the 5' RACE reads. The repertoire has about 570,000 distinct CDR3 sequences, approximately 30% of them found once; the top ten carry less than 20%. Specimen: blood. The receptors here all came from a woman aged 70 to 79 in good health.

This clonotype turned up a few times. V is TRBV7-2 and J is TRBJ1-2, with D hard to call. Per germline, CDR1 SGHTA and CDR2 FQGNSA. Trimming cost V 3 bases and J 4 bases, with 12 bases left between them. There are 14 residues in the CDR3. CDR3 loop: CASSFAGFAYGYTF. CDR3 nucleotide sequence: TGTGCCAGCAGCTTTGCAGGCTTTGCCTATGGCTACACCTTC.

This chain joins TRBV20-1 and TRBJ2-5, with D perhaps TRBD2 (5 bases). The CDR3 is made up of 12 amino acids. The V and J ends lost 6 bases and 2 bases respectively, with 10 bases between them. Germline values: CDR1 DFQATT, CDR2 SNEGSKA (reference sequence). The DNA of the CDR3 is TGCAGTGCCACCGGGATTCAAGAGACCCAGTACTTC. Translation: CSATGIQETQYF.

There are a few counts of this clonotype. The rearrangement uses TRBV20-1 and TRBJ1-2, with 12 bases fitting TRBD1. The CDR3 runs 15 residues. Germline CDR1 is DFQATT and CDR2 is SNEGSKA (reference sequence). J gave up 7 bases and V 6 bases, and 12 bases lay outside the gene matches. The CDR3 spells CSALRERDRGPGYTF. The CDR3 coding sequence is TGCAGTGCCCTAAGAGAACGGGACAGGGGGCCTGGCTACACCTTC.

This clonotype was recorded a few times. This chain connects TRBV20-1 to TRBJ2-4, with D possibly being TRBD2 (5 bases). Germline values: CDR1 DFQATT, CDR2 SNEGSKA (reference sequence). This CDR3 region has 14 residues. V was pared by 3 bases and J by 7 bases, with 16 bases between. The DNA of the CDR3 is TGCAGTGCTAGTCCACTAGAGGCGGTTAACATTCAGTACTTC. Its protein product is CSASPLEAVNIQYF.

This clonotype came up a few times. The V call is TRBV7-2, the J call TRBJ1-5, with D uncertain. This CDR3 comprises 15 residues. V lost 10 bases, J lost 1 base, and 17 bases lay in between. Germline CDR1 SGHTA, CDR2 FQGNSA. The CDR3 protein is CATTAEDVSNQPQHF. As DNA, the CDR3 is TGTGCCACCACCGCGGAGGACGTGAGCAATCAGCCCCAGCATTTT.

The chain combines TRBV12-3 or TRBV12-4 with TRBJ2-2; TRBD2 agrees at 7 bases. The CDR3 sequence is 13 residues long. After removal of 5 bases from V and 7 bases from J, the junction contained 4 bases not matched to a gene. In DNA, the CDR3 is TGTGCCAGCAGTACCTTAGCGGGCGGGGAGCTGTTTTTT. Translating gives CASSTLAGGELFF.

The rearrangement links TRBV7-2 to TRBJ2-3, with D possibly matching TRBD2 (5 bases). Germline CDR1 and CDR2: SGHTA and FQGNSA. The CDR3 extends over 13 amino acids. The V and J ends lost 3 bases and 2 bases respectively, with 6 bases between them. CDR3 nucleotides: TGTGCCAGCAGCTTGGACTTCACAGATACGCAGTATTTT. Translation: CASSLDFTDTQYF.

This clonotype has more than one count but fewer than ten. The chain combines TRBV11-2 with TRBJ2-5; D is unclear. TRBJ2-1 explains the end of the DNA better; the J call may be wrong. The CDR3 is made up of 12 amino acids. Looked up from germline, CDR1 is SGHAT and CDR2 is FQNNGV. CDR3 protein: CASSAPLGEQFF. CDR3 coding DNA: TGTGCCAGCAGCGCCCCCCTAGGGGAGCAGTTCTTC.

The chain is built from TRBV21-1 and TRBJ2-4; the listed D gene, TRBD1, was not tested against the DNA. TRBV21-1 is noted as a pseudogene. The CDR3 extends over 17 amino acids. CDR3 nucleotide sequence: TGTGCCAGCAGCAAAAACGAACAGGACCTAGCCAAAAACATTCAGTACTTC. Translating it yields CASSKNEQDLAKNIQYF.